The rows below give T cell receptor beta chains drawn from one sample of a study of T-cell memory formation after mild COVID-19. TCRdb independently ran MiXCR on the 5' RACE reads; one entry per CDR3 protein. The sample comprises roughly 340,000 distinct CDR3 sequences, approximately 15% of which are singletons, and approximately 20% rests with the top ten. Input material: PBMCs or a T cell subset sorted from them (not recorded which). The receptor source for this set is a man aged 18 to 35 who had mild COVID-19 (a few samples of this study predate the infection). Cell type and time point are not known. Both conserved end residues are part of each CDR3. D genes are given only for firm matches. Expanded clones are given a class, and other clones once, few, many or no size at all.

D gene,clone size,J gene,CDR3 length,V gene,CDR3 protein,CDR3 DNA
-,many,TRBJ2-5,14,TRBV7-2,CASSLERTEETQYF,TGTGCCAGCAGCTTAGAGCGAACAGAAGAGACCCAGTACTTC
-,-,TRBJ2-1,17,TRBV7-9,CASSLEGTGRRDNEQFF,TGTGCCAGCAGCTTAGAGGGTACGGGCCGGCGGGACAATGAGCAGTTCTTC
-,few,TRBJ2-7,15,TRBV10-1,CASSQTVTRVNEQYF,TGCGCCAGCAGTCAAACCGTAACCCGGGTAAACGAGCAGTACTTC
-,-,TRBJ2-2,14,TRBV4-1,CASSQEGPLGELFF,TGCGCCAGCAGCCAAGAAGGTCCCCTCGGGGAGCTGTTTTTT
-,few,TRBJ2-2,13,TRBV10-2,CASSESENRELFF,TGCGCCAGCAGTGAGTCTGAGAACCGGGAGCTGTTTTTT
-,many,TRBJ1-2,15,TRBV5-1,CASSLEASGAGGYTF,TGCGCCAGCAGCTTGGAAGCGTCAGGGGCAGGAGGCTACACCTTC
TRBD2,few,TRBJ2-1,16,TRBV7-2,CASSNPVVREDNEQFF,TGTGCCAGCAGCAATCCGGTGGTACGGGAGGACAATGAGCAGTTCTTC
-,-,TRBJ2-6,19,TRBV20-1,CSARAAAGAPPVGANVLTF,TGCAGTGCTAGAGCGGCAGCAGGGGCCCCTCCTGTTGGGGCCAACGTCCTGACTTTC
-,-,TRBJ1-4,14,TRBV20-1,CSASPRGNGEKLFF,TGCAGTGCTAGTCCCAGGGGCAATGGTGAAAAACTGTTTTTT
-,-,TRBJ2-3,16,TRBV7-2,CASSPFEARGGDTQYF,TGTGCCAGCAGCCCGTTCGAGGCCAGGGGAGGGGATACGCAGTATTTT
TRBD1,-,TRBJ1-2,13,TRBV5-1,CASSFTGDYGYTF,TGCGCCAGCAGCTTCACAGGGGACTATGGCTACACCTTC
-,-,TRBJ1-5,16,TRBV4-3,CASSQDPHPGGQPQHF,TGCGCCAGCAGCCAAGATCCCCACCCTGGCGGTCAGCCCCAGCATTTT
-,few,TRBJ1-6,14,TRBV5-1,CASSLGRQFSPLHF,TGCGCCAGCAGCTTGGGGCGGCAGTTCTCACCCCTCCACTTT
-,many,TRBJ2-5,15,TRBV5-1,CASRPDPAGGETQYF,TGCGCCAGCAGGCCCGACCCGGCAGGCGGGGAGACCCAGTACTTC
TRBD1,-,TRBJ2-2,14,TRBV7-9,CASSPTGVGGELFF,TGTGCCAGCAGCCCAACAGGGGTCGGCGGGGAGCTGTTTTTT
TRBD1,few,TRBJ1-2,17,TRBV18,CASQPGTGSWAAYGYTF,TGTGCCAGCCAACCCGGGACAGGGTCATGGGCCGCCTATGGCTACACCTTC
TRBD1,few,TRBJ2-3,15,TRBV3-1,CASSQDQGQGSEQYF,TGTGCCAGCAGCCAAGACCAGGGACAGGGCAGCGAGCAGTATTTT
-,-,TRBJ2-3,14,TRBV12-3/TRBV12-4,CASSFAGFTDTQYF,TGTGCCAGCAGTTTCGCGGGGTTCACAGATACGCAGTATTTT